Below are 27 T cell receptor beta chains sequenced from a single sample in a study of Graves' ophthalmopathy and Graves' hyperthyroidism. Amplified material comprised TCR beta CDR3 regions derived from RNA transcripts. The authors performed first-round RT-PCR with HTBI primers and then a second-round multiplex PCR. MiXCR, run by TCRdb on the multiplex PCR reads, gives a single entry per CDR3 protein. There are over a million distinct CDR3 sequences in the sample; about 38% occur only once, and 8.5% to 14% lies in the top ten. Sequencing was done on a sample of peripheral blood or thyroid tissue (not recorded which). The receptors were gathered from an adult man with Graves' hyperthyroidism.

This clonotype has more than one count but fewer than ten. The chain carries TRBV9 and TRBJ2-7; a possible D gene is TRBD1 (5 bases). Trimming cost V 10 bases and J 1 base, with 12 bases left between them. The CDR3 loop spans 12 amino acids. Germline-derived CDR1 and CDR2 are SGDLS and YYNGEE. The CDR3 spells CACAQGSYEQYF. In nucleotides, the CDR3 is TGTGCCTGCGCTCAGGGTTCCTACGAGCAGTACTTC.

Only a few counts were recorded for this clonotype. This sequence joins TRBV27 and TRBJ1-1; 7 bases align to TRBD1. Germline V gene data show CDR1 as MNHEY and CDR2 as SMNVEV (reference sequence). Trimming removed 4 bases from V and 0 bases from J; junction bases left unmatched: 11. The CDR3 runs 17 residues. CDR3 nucleotides: TGTGCCAGCAGTTACTATCGGGACAGAAAAGTGAACACTGAAGCTTTCTTT. Translation gives CASSYYRDRKVNTEAFF.

This clonotype has a count of ten or more. This rearrangement joins TRBV5-1 to TRBJ2-7; no reliable D call. The CDR3 contains 15 residues. Germline V gene lookup returns CDR1 SGHRS and CDR2 YFSETQ. The germline V and J ends were trimmed by 4 bases and 2 bases, with 16 bases remaining between them. CDR3 nucleotide sequence: TGCGCCAGCAGCCAGCACTCCCGAACGACCTACGAGCAGTACTTC. It encodes CASSQHSRTTYEQYF.

V and J are TRBV5-4 and TRBJ1-2, with D unclear. This CDR3 is 15 amino acids long. Trimming stripped 4 bases from V and 4 bases from J, with 17 bases between. Germline V CDR1 and CDR2: SGHNT, YYREEE (reference sequence). CDR3 amino acids: CASSDGFPEGYGYTF. The CDR3 DNA sequence: TGTGCCAGCAGCGATGGGTTCCCTGAGGGCTATGGCTACACCTTC.

This clonotype was seen many times. The chain recombines TRBV6-1 with TRBJ1-1; possible D gene TRBD1, 5 bases. This CDR3 region has 11 residues. The germline gives CDR1 MNHNS, CDR2 SASEGT. V lost 8 bases, J lost 13 bases, and 17 bases lay in between. The CDR3 DNA sequence: TGTGCCAGCCCTGGGCAGGGTTGGGTTTTCTTT. This gives the protein CASPGQGWVFF.

This clonotype showed up many times. The genes are TRBV12-3 or TRBV12-4 and TRBJ2-7, with unresolved D. The CDR3 extends over 13 amino acids. V gave up 6 bases and J gave up 4 bases, with 13 bases separating them. CDR3 sequence reads: CASSLRTTYEQYF. CDR3 nucleotide sequence: TGTGCCAGCAGCTTGCGGACCACATACGAGCAGTACTTC.

This chain uses TRBV4-1 with TRBJ2-7, with D perhaps being TRBD1 or TRBD2 (6 bases each). There are 16 residues in the CDR3. The V gene's germline CDR1 is MGHRA and CDR2 YSYEKL. Trimming shortened V by 0 bases and J by 2 bases, and 14 bases separated the two germline ends. The DNA of the CDR3 is TGCGCCAGCAGCCAAGATCCGGGAAGGGGGGCCTACGAGCAGTACTTC. It yields the protein CASSQDPGRGAYEQYF.

The chain carries TRBV6-5 and TRBJ2-5; D possibly corresponds to TRBD2 (5 bases). Germline V gives CDR1 MNHEY, CDR2 SVGAGI. Trimming pared 7 bases from V and 5 bases from J, leaving 14 bases between. The CDR3 contains 13 residues. In DNA form, the CDR3 reads TGTGCCAGCACCGAACCCGGGATCGAGACCCAGTACTTC. It yields the protein CASTEPGIETQYF.

This chain links TRBV11-2 with TRBJ1-5; TRBD1 is a possible D gene (6 bases). The germline V gene encodes CDR1 SGHAT and CDR2 FQNNGV. This CDR3 comprises 17 residues. The ends were cut back, 5 bases at V and 3 bases at J, with 20 bases in the middle. CDR3 loop: CASSTQRVGQLNQPQHF. The CDR3 DNA sequence: TGTGCCAGCAGCACCCAACGAGTCGGACAGCTCAATCAGCCCCAGCATTTT.

The gene calls are TRBV10-3 and TRBJ2-7, with 7 bases matching TRBD1. CDR1 is ENHRY, CDR2 SYGVKD, per germline. V lost 10 bases to trimming and J lost 7 bases; unmatched junction nucleotides: 13. The CDR3 sequence is 13 residues long. DNA of the CDR3: TGTGCCAGCAGCCCGGGACAGACGTCGGAGCAGTACTTC. This translates into CASSPGQTSEQYF.

The chain employs TRBV4-3 and TRBJ1-6; 7 bases agree with TRBD1. CDR1 is LGHNA, CDR2 YSLEER, per germline. The CDR3 length is 21 residues. J gave up 10 bases and V 1 base, and 25 bases lay outside the gene matches. CDR3 nucleotide sequence: TGCGCCAGCAGCCAAGGGAAGAACAGGGGCGTCAGGGTTCCCCACGGGTCACCCCTCCACTTT. Its protein product is CASSQGKNRGVRVPHGSPLHF.

The chain couples TRBV5-1 to TRBJ2-3; D might be TRBD1 (5 bases). CDR1 and CDR2 from the germline V gene are SGHRS and YFSETQ. The V and J ends lost 0 bases and 2 bases respectively, with 13 bases between them. The CDR3 covers 16 residues. The CDR3 DNA reads as TGCGCCAGCAGCTTGGTGTCAGGGTTCGACACAGATACGCAGTATTTT. This gives the protein CASSLVSGFDTDTQYF.

The chain is built from TRBV10-3 and TRBJ1-1, with D possibly TRBD1 on 6 matching bases. V gave up 5 bases and J gave up 3 bases, with 10 bases separating them. This CDR3 contains 13 residues. The germline gives CDR1 ENHRY, CDR2 SYGVKD. CDR3 nucleotides: TGTGCCATCAGTCAAAACAGGGACACTGAAGCTTTCTTT. Translating gives CAISQNRDTEAFF.

This chain joins TRBV29-1 and TRBJ2-2, with a tentative D call TRBD2 (5 bases). Germline loops: CDR1 SQVTM, CDR2 ANQGSEA. The CDR3 runs 13 residues. V lost 2 bases to trimming and J lost 5 bases, with 9 bases between them. CDR3 in DNA: TGCAGCGTTGAAAAAGGCGGGACCGGGGAGCTGTTTTTT. Residues: CSVEKGGTGELFF.

The chain employs TRBV10-2 and TRBJ2-6, with D perhaps matching TRBD1 (6 bases). This CDR3 has 18 residues. Trimming cost V 6 bases and J 0 bases, with 18 bases left between them. The V gene's germline CDR1 is WSHSY and CDR2 SAAADI. CDR3 coding DNA: TGCGCCAGCAGCCCTTTGACAGGTGAAACCTCTGGGGCCAACGTCCTGACTTTC. This gives the protein CASSPLTGETSGANVLTF.

In its sample, this clonotype was seen many times. The gene calls are TRBV2 and TRBJ2-5; D remains unclear. The CDR3 runs 15 residues. CDR1 and CDR2 (germline): SNHLY, FYNNEI. Between the trimmed V and J ends, which lost 2 bases and 4 bases, there was a span of 14 bases. In nucleotides, the CDR3 is TGTGCCAGCAGTGAAAGCTCACGGAAACCAGAGACCCAGTACTTC. Translated, it gives CASSESSRKPETQYF. The full variable domain, rest sourced from reference TRBV2 and TRBJ2-5, is EPEVTQTPSHQVTQMGQEVILRCVPISNHLYFYWYRQILGQKVEFLVSFYNNEISEKSEIFDDQFSVERPDGSNFTLKIRSTKLEDSAMYFCASSESSRKPETQYFGPGTRLLVL.

This clonotype turned up a few times. This chain connects TRBV7-2 to TRBJ1-3; no clear D. There are 14 residues in the CDR3. CDR1 and CDR2 from the germline V gene are SGHTA and FQGNSA. With 3 bases removed from V and 0 bases from J, the gap between germline ends came to 6 bases. DNA of the CDR3: TGTGCCAGCAGCTTGAAAAACTCTGGAAACACCATATATTTT. It is translated as CASSLKNSGNTIYF.

Concerning this clonotype itself: A much bigger clone sits one base away, suggesting this may be a read error. V and J are TRBV7-6 and TRBJ2-7, with unresolved D. CDR3 length: 16 residues. The germline CDR1 and CDR2 sequences are SGHVS and FNYEAQ. Trimming removed 0 bases at V and 1 base at J, with 13 bases between. The DNA for the CDR3 is TGTGCCAGCAGCTTAGCGGGAAGGCCTAGGTCCTACGAGCAGTACTTC. It translates to CASSLAGRPRSYEQYF.

The V gene is TRBV30, the J gene TRBJ1-3; D gene unclear. Trimming stripped 0 bases from V and 4 bases from J, with 13 bases between. Germline-derived CDR1 and CDR2 are GTSNPN and SVGIG (reference sequence). The CDR3 loop spans 15 amino acids. CDR3 region: CAWSVAATQGNTIYF. The CDR3 coding sequence is TGTGCCTGGAGTGTAGCCGCGACGCAAGGAAACACCATATATTTT.

This sequence joins TRBV20-1 and TRBJ2-5; a weak D match, TRBD2 (6 bases). Germline CDR1 DFQATT, CDR2 SNEGSKA (reference sequence). CDR3 length: 13 amino acids. Trimming removed 6 bases at V and 3 bases at J, with 14 bases between. This CDR3 is CSAELASKETQYF. The DNA for the CDR3 is TGCAGTGCCGAGCTAGCGAGTAAAGAGACCCAGTACTTC.

The V gene is TRBV10-3, the J gene TRBJ1-2; D is possibly TRBD1 (6 bases). V was cut by 6 bases and J by 2 bases, with 16 bases left in between. CDR1 and CDR2 (germline): ENHRY, SYGVKD. The CDR3 extends over 15 amino acids. The CDR3 DNA reads TGTGCCATCAGGACGGACAGTCTTTTAAACTATGGCTACACCTTC. Encoded protein: CAIRTDSLLNYGYTF.

This clonotype was counted between two and nine times. The chain combines TRBV10-3 with TRBJ2-2; no reliable D call. Germline V gene sequence: CDR1 ENHRY, CDR2 SYGVKD. The CDR3 totals 14 residues. The V end lost 10 bases, the J end lost 5 bases, and 17 bases lay between the germline ends. DNA for the CDR3: TGTGCCAGCAAGGGTACCATACGGACCGGGGAGCTGTTTTTT. Translating gives CASKGTIRTGELFF.

This clonotype showed up many times. The chain uses TRBV12-3 or TRBV12-4 and TRBJ1-1, with 7 nucleotides matching TRBD1. The CDR3 is 15 residues long. V shed 5 bases, J shed 1 base, and the junction held 7 bases outside the gene matches. The CDR3 DNA reads as TGTGCCAGCAGTCCAGAGAGGGGGCAGAACACTGAAGCTTTCTTT. Protein sequence: CASSPERGQNTEAFF.

This clonotype was observed at least ten times. The chain uses TRBV19 and TRBJ1-5; D ambiguous. The CDR3 runs 15 residues. Germline V lookup: CDR1 LNHDA, CDR2 SQIVND (reference sequence). V was cut by 8 bases and J by 0 bases, with 14 bases left in between. This CDR3 reads CASSFRTDSNQPQHF. For the CDR3, the DNA is TGTGCCAGTTCTTTCCGGACGGATAGCAATCAGCCCCAGCATTTT.

Regarding this clonotype: A much larger clone differs from this one at a single base, so this may be a read error. V is TRBV6-5 and J is TRBJ2-5; D perhaps matches TRBD2 (5 bases). V dropped 5 bases and J dropped 5 bases, with 30 bases sitting between them. CDR1 and CDR2 (germline): MNHEY, SVGAGI. This CDR3 has 19 amino acids. This CDR3 reads CASSDPSSSGFLPPETQYF. The CDR3 DNA follows: TGTGCCAGCAGTGATCCCTCCTCTTCGGGGTTCCTACCCCCTGAGACCCAGTACTTC.

This clonotype was detected only a few times. This chain's CDR3 is CASILGEDLYEQYF. In nucleotides, the CDR3 is TGTGCCAGCATTCTGGGAGAAGACCTCTACGAGCAGTACTTC. The chain is built from TRBV6-2 or TRBV6-3 and TRBJ2-7; D may be TRBD2 (5 bases). The CDR3 is made up of 14 amino acids. Per germline, CDR1 MNHEY and CDR2 SVGEGT. V gave up 7 bases and J gave up 3 bases, with 16 bases separating them.

The chain links TRBV10-3 to TRBJ2-1; possibly TRBD1 or TRBD2 for D (5 bases each). Germline V CDR1 and CDR2: ENHRY, SYGVKD. With 1 base removed from V and 4 bases from J, the gap between germline ends came to 8 bases. This CDR3 region has 14 residues. CDR3 sequence reads: CAISEFWGYNEQFF. The CDR3 coding sequence is TGTGCCATCAGTGAGTTTTGGGGGTACAATGAGCAGTTCTTC.